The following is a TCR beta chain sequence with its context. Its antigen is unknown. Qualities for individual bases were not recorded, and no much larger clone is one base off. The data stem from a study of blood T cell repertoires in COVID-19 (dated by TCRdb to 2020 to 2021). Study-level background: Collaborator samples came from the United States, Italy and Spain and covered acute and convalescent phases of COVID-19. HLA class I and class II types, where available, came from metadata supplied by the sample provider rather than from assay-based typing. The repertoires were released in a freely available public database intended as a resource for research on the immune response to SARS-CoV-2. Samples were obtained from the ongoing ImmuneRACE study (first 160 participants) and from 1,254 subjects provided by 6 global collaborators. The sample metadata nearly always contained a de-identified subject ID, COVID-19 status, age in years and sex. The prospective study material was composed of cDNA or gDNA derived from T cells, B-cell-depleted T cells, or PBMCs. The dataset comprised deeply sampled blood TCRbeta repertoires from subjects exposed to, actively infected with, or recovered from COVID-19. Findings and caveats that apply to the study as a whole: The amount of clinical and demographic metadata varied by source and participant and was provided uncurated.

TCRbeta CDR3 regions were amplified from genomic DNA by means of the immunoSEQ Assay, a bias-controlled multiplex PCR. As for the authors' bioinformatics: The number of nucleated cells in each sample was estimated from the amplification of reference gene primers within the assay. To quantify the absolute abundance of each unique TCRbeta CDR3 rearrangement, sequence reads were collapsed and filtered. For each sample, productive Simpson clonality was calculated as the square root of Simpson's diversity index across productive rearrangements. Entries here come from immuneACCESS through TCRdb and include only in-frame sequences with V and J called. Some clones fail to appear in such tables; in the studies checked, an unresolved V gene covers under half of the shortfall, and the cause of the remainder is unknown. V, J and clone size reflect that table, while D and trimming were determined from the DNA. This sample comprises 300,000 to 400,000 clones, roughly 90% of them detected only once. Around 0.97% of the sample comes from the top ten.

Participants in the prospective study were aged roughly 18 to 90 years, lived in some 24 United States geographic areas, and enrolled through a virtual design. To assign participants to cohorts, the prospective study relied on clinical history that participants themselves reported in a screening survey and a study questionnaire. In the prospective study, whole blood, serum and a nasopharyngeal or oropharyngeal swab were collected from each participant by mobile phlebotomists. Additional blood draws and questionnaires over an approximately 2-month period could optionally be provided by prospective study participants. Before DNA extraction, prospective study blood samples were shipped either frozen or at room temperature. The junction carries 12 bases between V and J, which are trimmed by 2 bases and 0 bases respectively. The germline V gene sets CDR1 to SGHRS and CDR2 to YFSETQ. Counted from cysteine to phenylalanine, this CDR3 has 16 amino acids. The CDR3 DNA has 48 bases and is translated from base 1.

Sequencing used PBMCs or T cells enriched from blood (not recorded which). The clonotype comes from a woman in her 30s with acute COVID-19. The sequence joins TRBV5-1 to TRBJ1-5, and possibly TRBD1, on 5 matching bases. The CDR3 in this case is CASSFDSRYSNQPQHF. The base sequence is TGCGCCAGCAGCTTCGACAGTCGATATAGCAATCAGCCCCAGCATTTT.